The present T cell receptor beta chain was sequenced within a study of blood T cells in healthy people across ages. The overall study: Template switching retrieved approximately one barcoded beta molecule for each two T cells.

CDR1 and CDR2 (germline): MDHEN, SYDVKM. The V and J ends lost 6 bases and 11 bases respectively, with 19 bases between them. The CDR3 is made up of 13 amino acids. The table lists this clonotype with a few counts. The donors, all healthy, were Caucasians living in Russia, aged about 6 to 100. PCR was performed a second time for roughly 7 to 11 cycles using a sample-barcoded 5' primer and a J-beta primer mix. Every cDNA molecule carried a tag from a template-switch adaptor bearing 12 random nucleotides. TCRdb re-derived calls from the 5' RACE reads in MiXCR, one entry per CDR3 protein. Of some 1.5 million distinct CDR3 sequences in the sample, roughly 43% are singletons; the top ten hold approximately 4.1%.

V usage is TRBV28 and J usage is TRBJ2-5; no firm D call. The sequenced sample consisted of blood. This clonotype was obtained from a woman aged 18-30 years in good health. The CDR3 spells CASSFRTANEQYF. CDR3 nucleotides: TGTGCCAGCAGCTTCAGGACGGCTAATGAGCAGTACTTC.